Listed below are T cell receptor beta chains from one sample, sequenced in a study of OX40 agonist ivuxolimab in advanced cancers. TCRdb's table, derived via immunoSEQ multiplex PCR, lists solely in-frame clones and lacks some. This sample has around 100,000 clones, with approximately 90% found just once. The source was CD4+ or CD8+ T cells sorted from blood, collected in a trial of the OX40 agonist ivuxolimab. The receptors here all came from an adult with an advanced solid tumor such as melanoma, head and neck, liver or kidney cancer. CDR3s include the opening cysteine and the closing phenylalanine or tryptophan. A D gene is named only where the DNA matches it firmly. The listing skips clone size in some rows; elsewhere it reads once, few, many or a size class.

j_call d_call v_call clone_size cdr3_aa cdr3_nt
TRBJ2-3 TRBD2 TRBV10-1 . CASSESSASGRDTQYF TGCGCCAGCAGTGAGTCTTCGGCTAGCGGGAGGGATACGCAGTATTTT
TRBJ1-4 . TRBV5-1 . CASSLDGAGSNEKLFF TGCGCCAGCAGCTTGGACGGGGCAGGGTCTAATGAAAAACTGTTTTTT
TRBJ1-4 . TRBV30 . CAWSRSAPTNEKLFF TGTGCCTGGAGTAGGTCGGCACCAACTAATGAAAAACTGTTTTTT
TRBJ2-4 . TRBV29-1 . CSVGRPDKNIQYF TGCAGCGTCGGACGCCCGGACAAAAACATTCAGTACTTC
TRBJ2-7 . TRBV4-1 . CASSQVDLGFRSSYEQYF TGCGCCAGCAGCCAAGTAGACCTCGGTTTCCGGAGCTCCTACGAGCAGTACTTC
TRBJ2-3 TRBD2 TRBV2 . CASRETSADTQYF TGTGCCAGCAGAGAAACTAGCGCAGATACGCAGTATTTT
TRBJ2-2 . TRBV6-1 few CASSDSRRGTGELFF TGTGCCAGCAGTGATTCCAGACGAGGCACCGGGGAGCTGTTTTTT
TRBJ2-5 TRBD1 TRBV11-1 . CASSPKGAAQETQYF TGTGCCAGCAGCCCCAAGGGGGCGGCACAAGAGACCCAGTACTTC
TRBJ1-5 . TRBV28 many CASSWRGRSNQPQHF TGTGCCAGCAGTTGGCGGGGGAGAAGCAATCAGCCCCAGCATTTT
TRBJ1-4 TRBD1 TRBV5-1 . CASSLTGTGNNEKLFF TGCGCCAGCAGCTTGACCGGGACAGGAAACAATGAAAAACTGTTTTTT
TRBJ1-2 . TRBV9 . CASSSRPYGYTF TGTGCCAGCAGCTCTCGACCCTATGGCTACACCTTC
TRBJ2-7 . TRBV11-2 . CASSHDSYEQYF TGTGCCAGCAGCCATGACTCCTACGAGCAGTACTTC
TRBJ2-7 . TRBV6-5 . CASSFRDEQYF TGTGCCAGCAGTTTCAGGGACGAGCAGTACTTC
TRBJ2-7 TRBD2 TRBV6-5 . CASSYTPVAGVGEQYF TGTGCCAGCAGTTATACACCAGTAGCGGGAGTTGGTGAGCAGTACTTC
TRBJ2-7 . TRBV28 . CASGALSGRDPMGLEQYF TGTGCCAGCGGGGCTTTGTCAGGTAGGGACCCCATGGGTCTCGAGCAGTACTTC